This is a list of T cell receptor beta chains from one sample in a study of T cell responses to AZD1222 COVID-19 vaccine. Data came from immunoSEQ multiplex PCR; TCRdb stores just in-frame clones and leaves some out. The sample yields 150,000 or so clones, around 89% seen once. Sequencing was performed on peripheral blood, taken on day 0 of AZD1222 vaccination. Receptor source: an adult in good health. Each CDR3 is given with its conserved first and last residue. D genes are given only for firm matches.

TRBD1	TRBV29-1	CSVPRQGARGYTF
TRBD1	TRBV5-1	CASSRTGETEAFF
-	TRBV7-6	CASSLISGAARELFF
TRBD1	TRBV7-2	CASSQGIQGRQPQHF
TRBD2	TRBV4-1	CASSKTSGEETQYF
-	TRBV5-6	CASSLAWERTYNEQFF
TRBD1	TRBV7-9	CASPGQGNYGYTF
-	TRBV20-1	CSARGGELHF
-	TRBV5-1	CASSLVPESTDTQYF
-	TRBV29-1	CSVDPGQARETQYF
TRBD2	TRBV28	CASSQSALSGGAGETQYF
TRBD1	TRBV19	CASSSEGQGHGYTF
-	TRBV27	CASSPTVPNTEAFF
-	TRBV2	CASKQDSGNTIYF
-	TRBV4-3	CASSQDSPEALSGGVGEKLFF
-	TRBV2	CASSEGERDNQPQHF
TRBD2	TRBV2	CASKLAGGRGNEQFF
-	TRBV2	CASRGRSSGTTIYF
-	TRBV3-1/TRBV3-2	CASSHSTLAKNIQYF
-	TRBV18	CASSPGSGTVNYGYTF
-	TRBV7-6	CASSPEVSSLFRNTQYF
-	TRBV6-5	CASSYSIAGNQPQHF
-	TRBV6-2/TRBV6-3	CASSSTGIHQETQYF
TRBD1	TRBV9	CASSADRGEKLFF
-	TRBV27	CASSKLGYGYEQYF
-	TRBV9	CASSVVTENYGYTF
-	TRBV7-9	CASSLEIASKGAEQFF
-	TRBV19	CASSISGQSPYEQYF
-	TRBV14	CASSQEQGSYEQYF
TRBD1	TRBV19	CASSRTGQDSPLHF
TRBD1	TRBV7-3	CASSLMGQGSGANVLTF